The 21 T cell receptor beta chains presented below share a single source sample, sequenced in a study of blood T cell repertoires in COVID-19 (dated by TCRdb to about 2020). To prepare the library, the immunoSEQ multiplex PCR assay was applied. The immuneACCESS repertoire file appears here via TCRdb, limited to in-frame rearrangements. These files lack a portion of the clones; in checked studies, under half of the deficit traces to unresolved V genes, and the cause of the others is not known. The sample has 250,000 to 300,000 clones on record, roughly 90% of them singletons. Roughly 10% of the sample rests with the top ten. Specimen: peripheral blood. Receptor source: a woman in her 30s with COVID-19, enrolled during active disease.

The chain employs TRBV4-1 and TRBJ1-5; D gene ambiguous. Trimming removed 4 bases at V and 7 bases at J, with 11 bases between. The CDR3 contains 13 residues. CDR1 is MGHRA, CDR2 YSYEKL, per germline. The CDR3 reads CASSPQSWQPQHF. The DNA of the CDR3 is TGCGCCAGCAGCCCCCAGTCCTGGCAGCCCCAGCATTTT.

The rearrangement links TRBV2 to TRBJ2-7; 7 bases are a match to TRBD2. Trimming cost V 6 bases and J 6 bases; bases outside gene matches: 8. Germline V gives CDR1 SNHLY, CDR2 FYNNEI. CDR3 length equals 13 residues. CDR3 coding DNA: TGTGCCAGCAGCCTCCGGGGCGGGGGCGAGCAGTACTTC. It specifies CASSLRGGGEQYF.

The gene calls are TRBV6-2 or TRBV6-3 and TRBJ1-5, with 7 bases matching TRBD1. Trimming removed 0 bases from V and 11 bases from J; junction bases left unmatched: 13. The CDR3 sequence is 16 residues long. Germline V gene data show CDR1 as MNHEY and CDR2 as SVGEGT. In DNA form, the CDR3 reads TGTGCCAGCAGTTACTCGCCCGGCCAGGGGGTTCAATCCCAGCATTTT. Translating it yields CASSYSPGQGVQSQHF.

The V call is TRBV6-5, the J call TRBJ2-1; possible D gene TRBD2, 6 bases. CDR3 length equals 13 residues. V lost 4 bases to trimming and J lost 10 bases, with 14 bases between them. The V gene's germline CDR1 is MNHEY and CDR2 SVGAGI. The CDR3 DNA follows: TGTGCCAGCAGTTCTCGGGGACTGACAGAGCAGTTCTTC. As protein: CASSSRGLTEQFF.

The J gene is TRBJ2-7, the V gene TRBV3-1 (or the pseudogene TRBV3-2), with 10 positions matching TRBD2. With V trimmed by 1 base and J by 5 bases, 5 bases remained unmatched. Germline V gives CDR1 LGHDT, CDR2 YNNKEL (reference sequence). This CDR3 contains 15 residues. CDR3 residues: CASSQAFSGRNEQYF. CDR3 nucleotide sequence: TGTGCCAGCAGCCAAGCGTTTAGCGGGAGGAACGAGCAGTACTTC.

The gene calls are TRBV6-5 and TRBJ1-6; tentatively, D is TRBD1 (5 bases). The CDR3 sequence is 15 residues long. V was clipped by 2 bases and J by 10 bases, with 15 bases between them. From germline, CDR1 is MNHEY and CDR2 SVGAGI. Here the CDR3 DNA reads TGTGCCAGCAGTTACGGTCAGGGTTTTCGATCACCCCTCCACTTT. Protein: CASSYGQGFRSPLHF.

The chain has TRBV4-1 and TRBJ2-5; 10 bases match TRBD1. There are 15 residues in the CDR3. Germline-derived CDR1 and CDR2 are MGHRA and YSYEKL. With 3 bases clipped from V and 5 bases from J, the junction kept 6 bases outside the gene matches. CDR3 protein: CASSHPTGGMETQYF. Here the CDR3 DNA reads TGCGCCAGCAGCCATCCGACAGGGGGCATGGAGACCCAGTACTTC.

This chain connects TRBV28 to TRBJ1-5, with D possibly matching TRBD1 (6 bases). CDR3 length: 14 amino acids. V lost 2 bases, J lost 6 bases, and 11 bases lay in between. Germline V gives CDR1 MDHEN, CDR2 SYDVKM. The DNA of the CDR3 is TGTGCCAGCAGTTTAGCCAGGGGAAGTCAGCCCCAGCATTTT. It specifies CASSLARGSQPQHF. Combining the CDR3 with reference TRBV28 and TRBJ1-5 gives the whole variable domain DVKVTQSSRYLVKRTGEKVFLECVQDMDHENMFWYRQDPGLGLRLIYFSYDVKMKEKGDIPEGYSVSREKKERFSLILESASTNQTSMYLCASSLARGSQPQHFGDGTRLSIL.

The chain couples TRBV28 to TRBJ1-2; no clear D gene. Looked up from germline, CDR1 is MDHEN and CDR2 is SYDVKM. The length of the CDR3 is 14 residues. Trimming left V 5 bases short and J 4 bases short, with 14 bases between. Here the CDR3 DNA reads TGTGCCAGCAGTCCGACAATGGACTCCTATGGCTACACCTTC. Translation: CASSPTMDSYGYTF.

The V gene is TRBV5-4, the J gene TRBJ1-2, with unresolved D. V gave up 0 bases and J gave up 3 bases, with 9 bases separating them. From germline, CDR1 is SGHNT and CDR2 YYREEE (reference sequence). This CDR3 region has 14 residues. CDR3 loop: CASSLVGQHYGYTF. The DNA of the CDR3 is TGTGCCAGCAGCTTGGTTGGGCAGCACTATGGCTACACCTTC.

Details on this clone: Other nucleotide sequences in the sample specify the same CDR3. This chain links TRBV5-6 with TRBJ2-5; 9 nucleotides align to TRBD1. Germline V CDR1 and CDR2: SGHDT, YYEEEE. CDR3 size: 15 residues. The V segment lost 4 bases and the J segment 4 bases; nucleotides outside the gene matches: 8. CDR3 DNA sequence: TGTGCCAGCAGCCCCGGGACAGGGTCTCGAGAGACCCAGTACTTC. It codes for CASSPGTGSRETQYF.

The DNA for the CDR3 is TGCAGCGTAGCCGGGACAGGGTGGACTGAAGCTTTCTTT. Its protein is CSVAGTGWTEAFF. J is TRBJ1-1 and V is TRBV29-1; TRBD1 agrees at 9 bases. The ends lost 6 bases at V and 5 bases at J; junction bases unmatched: 7. Germline V CDR1 and CDR2: SQVTM, ANQGSEA. The CDR3 is 13 amino acids.

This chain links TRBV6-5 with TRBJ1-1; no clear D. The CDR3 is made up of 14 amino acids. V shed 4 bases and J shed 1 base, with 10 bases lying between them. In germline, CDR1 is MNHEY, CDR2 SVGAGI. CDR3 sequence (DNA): TGTGCCAGCAGTTCGTTAACACAGAACACTGAAGCTTTCTTT. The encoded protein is CASSSLTQNTEAFF.

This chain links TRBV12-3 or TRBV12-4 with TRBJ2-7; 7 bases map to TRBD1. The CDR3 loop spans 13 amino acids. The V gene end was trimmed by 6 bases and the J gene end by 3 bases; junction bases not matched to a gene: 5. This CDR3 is CASRETGDYEQYF. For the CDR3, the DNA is TGTGCCAGCAGGGAAACAGGGGACTACGAGCAGTACTTC.

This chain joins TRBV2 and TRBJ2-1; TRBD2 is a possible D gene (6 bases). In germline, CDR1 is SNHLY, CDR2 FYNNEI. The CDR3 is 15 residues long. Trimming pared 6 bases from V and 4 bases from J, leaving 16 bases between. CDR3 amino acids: CASSTGGAIYNEQFF. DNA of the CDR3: TGTGCCAGCAGCACCGGGGGAGCGATATACAATGAGCAGTTCTTC.

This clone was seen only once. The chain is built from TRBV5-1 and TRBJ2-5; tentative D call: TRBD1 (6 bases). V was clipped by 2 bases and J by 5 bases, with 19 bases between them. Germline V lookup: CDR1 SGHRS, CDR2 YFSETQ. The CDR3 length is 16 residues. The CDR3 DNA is TGCGCCAGCAGCTTCGGGTCGCGCGAGAGGGGGGAGACCCAGTACTTC. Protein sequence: CASSFGSRERGETQYF.

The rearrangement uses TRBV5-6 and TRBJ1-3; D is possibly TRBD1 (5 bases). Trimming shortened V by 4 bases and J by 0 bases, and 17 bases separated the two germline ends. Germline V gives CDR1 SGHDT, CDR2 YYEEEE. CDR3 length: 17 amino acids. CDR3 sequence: CASSPRGGVVSGNTIYF. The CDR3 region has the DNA TGTGCCAGCAGCCCCCGTGGAGGGGTAGTCTCTGGAAACACCATATATTTT.

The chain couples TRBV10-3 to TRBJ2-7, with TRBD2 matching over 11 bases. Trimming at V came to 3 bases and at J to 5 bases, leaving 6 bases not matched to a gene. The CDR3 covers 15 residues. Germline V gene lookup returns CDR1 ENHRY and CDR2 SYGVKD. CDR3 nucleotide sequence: TGTGCCATCAGTGATAAGACTAGCGGGAACCACGAGCAGTACTTC. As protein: CAISDKTSGNHEQYF.

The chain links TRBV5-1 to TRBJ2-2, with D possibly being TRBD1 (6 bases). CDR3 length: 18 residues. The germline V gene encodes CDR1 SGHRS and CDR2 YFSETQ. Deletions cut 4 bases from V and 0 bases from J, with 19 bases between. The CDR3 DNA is TGCGCCAGCAGCCTAAGGATCACAGGGACATCGAACACCGGGGAGCTGTTTTTT. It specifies CASSLRITGTSNTGELFF. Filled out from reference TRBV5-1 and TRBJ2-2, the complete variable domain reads KAGVTQTPRYLIKTRGQQVTLSCSPISGHRSVSWYQQTPGQGLQFLFEYFSETQRNKGNFPGRFSGRQFSNSRSEMNVSTLELGDSALYLCASSLRITGTSNTGELFFGEGSRLTVL.

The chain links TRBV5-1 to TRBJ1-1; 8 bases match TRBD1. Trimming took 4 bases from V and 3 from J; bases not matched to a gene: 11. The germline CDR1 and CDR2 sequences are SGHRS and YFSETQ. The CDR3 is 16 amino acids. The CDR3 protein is CASSPSQGAKYTEAFF. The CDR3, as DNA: TGCGCCAGCAGCCCGAGCCAGGGGGCCAAGTACACTGAAGCTTTCTTT.

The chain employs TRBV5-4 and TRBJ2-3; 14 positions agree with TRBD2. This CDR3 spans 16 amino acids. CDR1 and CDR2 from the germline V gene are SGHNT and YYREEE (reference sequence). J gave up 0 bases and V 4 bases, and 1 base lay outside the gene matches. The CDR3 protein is CASSRTSGRSTDTQYF. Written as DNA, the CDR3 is TGTGCCAGCAGCCGGACTAGCGGGAGGAGCACAGATACGCAGTATTTT.